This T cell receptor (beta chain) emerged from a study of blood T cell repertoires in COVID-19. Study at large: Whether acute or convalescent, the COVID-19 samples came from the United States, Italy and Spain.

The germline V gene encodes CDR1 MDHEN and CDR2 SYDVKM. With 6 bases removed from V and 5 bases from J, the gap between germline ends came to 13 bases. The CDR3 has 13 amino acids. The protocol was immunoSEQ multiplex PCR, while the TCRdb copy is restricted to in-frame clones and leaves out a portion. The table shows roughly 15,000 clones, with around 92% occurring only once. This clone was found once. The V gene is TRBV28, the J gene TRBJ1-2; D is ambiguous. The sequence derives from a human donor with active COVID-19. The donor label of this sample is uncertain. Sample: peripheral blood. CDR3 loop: CASSSGWPYGYTF. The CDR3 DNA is TGTGCCAGCAGCTCGGGTTGGCCGTATGGCTACACCTTC.